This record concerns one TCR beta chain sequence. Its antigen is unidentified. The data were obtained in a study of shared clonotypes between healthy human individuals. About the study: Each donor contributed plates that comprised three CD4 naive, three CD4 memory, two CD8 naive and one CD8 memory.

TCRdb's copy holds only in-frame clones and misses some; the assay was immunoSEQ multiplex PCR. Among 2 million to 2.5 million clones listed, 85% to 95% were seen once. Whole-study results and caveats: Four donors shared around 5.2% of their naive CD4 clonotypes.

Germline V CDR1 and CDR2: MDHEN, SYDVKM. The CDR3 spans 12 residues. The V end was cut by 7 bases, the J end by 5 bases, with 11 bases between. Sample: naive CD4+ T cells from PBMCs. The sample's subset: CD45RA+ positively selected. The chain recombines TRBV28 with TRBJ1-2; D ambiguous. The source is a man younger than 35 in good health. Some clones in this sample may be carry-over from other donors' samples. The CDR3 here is CASTPSGYGYTF. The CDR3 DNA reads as TGTGCCAGCACCCCCTCGGGGTATGGCTACACCTTC.